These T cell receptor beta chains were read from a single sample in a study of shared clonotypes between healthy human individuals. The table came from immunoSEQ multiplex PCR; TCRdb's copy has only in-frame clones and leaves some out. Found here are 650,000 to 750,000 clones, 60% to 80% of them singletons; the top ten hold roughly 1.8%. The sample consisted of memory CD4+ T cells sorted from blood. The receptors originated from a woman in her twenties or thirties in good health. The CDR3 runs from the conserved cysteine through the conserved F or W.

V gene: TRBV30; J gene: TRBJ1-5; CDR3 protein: CAWSVGGNSNQPQHF
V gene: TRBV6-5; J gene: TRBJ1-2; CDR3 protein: CASTPWGSQDGYTF
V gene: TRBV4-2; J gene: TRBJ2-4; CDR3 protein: CASSQTLAGVYIQYF
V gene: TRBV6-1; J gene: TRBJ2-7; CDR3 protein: CASSGLAGGPHEQYF
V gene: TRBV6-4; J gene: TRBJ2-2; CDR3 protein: CASSPLAGGDTGELFF
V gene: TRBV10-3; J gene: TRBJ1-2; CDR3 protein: CAISESTGGRGYTF
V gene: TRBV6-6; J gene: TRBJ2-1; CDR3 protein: CASSPLDRGRNEQFF
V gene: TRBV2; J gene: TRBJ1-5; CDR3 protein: CASTERPGNQPQHF
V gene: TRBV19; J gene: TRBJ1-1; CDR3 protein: CASRSQGATEAFF
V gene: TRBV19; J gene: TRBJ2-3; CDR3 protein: CASSFSSSTDTQYF
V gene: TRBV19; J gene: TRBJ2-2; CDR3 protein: CASSISGARRELFF
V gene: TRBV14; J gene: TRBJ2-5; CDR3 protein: CASSLRTSGEQYF
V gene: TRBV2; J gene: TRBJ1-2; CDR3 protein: CASSEVYSLINYGYTF
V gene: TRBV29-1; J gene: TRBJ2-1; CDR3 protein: CSVERLSYNEQFF
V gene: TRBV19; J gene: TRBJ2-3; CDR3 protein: CASRSGPGDPQYF
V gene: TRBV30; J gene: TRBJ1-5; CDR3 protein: CAWSLRTVQPQHF
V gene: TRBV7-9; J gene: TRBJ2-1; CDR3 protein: CASGGTGNEQFF
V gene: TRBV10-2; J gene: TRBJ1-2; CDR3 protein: CASSGRRGQGVFGYTF
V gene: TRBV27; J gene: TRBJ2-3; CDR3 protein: CATQGSLGTDTQYF
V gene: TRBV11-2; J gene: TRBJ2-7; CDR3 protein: CASSSIQREAHEQYF
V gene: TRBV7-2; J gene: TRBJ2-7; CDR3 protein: CASAGSGSYEQYF
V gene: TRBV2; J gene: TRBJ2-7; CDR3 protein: CASSGRGAYEQYF
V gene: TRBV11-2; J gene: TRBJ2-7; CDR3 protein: CASSLEGKAYEQYF
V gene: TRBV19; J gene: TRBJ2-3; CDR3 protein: CASSIDSGGVEDTQYF
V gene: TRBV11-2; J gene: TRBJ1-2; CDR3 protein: CASSQQTRMGINYGYTF
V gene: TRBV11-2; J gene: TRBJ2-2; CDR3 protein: CASSLAARGWTGELFF
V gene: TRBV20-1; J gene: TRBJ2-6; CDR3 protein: CSLLEANVLTF
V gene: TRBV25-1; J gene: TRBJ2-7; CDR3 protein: CASSEQTSGRVNEQYF
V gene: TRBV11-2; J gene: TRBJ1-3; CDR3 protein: CASSSPKEGNTIYF
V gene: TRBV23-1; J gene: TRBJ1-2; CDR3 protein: CASSQSLRTYGYTF
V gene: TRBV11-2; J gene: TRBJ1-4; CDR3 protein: CASRSLQGARLFF
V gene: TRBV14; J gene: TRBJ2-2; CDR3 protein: CASSQDRMGHGELFF
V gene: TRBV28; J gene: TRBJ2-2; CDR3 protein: CASDSGRRYTGELFF
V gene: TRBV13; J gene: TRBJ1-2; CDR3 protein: CASSLGTGLYGYTF
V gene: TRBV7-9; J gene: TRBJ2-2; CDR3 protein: CASSFQGRLFF